This T cell receptor beta chain was captured by sequencing in a study of T cell responses to AZD1222 COVID-19 vaccine. As for the study in general: Pooled together were second doses at about 4 or about 12 weeks. Study-level results: In a largely white British group with more females than males, clonal diversity was possibly underestimated. Close to half of all spike-specific TCRs reportedly target regions of the variants that are unmutated. Repertoire samples came only from after the peak T cell response.

The repertoire was sequenced with immunoSEQ multiplex PCR; TCRdb's copy has only in-frame clones and lacks some. The table shows just under 100,000 clones, with nearly 90% occurring only once. This clone is a singleton in its sample. No antigen is known for it. Germline V gene lookup returns CDR1 SQVTM and CDR2 ANQGSEA. This CDR3 spans 15 amino acids. Trimming took 6 bases from V and 0 from J; bases not matched to a gene: 6. This receptor was identified in an adult in good health. The chain links TRBV29-1 to TRBJ2-1; 9 bases align to TRBD2. Sample: peripheral blood, taken on day 0 of AZD1222 vaccination. CDR3 sequence (DNA): TGCAGCGTGCAACGTAGCGGGGGCTCCTACAATGAGCAGTTCTTC. As protein: CSVQRSGGSYNEQFF.